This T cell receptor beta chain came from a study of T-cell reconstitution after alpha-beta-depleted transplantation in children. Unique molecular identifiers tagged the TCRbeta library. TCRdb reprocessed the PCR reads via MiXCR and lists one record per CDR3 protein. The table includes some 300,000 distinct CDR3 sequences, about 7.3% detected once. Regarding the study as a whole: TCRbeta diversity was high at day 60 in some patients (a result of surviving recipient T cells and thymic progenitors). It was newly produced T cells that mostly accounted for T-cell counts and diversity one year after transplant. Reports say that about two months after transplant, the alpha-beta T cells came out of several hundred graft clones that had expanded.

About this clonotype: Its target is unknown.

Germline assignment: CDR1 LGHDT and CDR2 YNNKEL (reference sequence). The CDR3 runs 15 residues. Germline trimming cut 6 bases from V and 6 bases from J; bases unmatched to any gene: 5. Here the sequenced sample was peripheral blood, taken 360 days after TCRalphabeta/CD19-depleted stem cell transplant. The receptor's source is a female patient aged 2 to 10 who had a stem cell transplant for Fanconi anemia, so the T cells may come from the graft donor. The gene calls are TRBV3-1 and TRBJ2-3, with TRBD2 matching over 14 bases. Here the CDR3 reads CASRRTSGRTDTQYF. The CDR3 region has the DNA TGTGCCAGCAGAAGGACTAGCGGGAGGACTGATACGCAGTATTTT.